Following are 16 T cell receptor beta chains from one sample sequenced in a study of cytomegalovirus exposure and HLA in healthy donors. It was with 60 Vbeta and 13 Jbeta primers that the PCR ran. Clones were sequenced by immunoSEQ multiplex PCR, and TCRdb holds only the in-frame ones, with some missing. The sample includes some 170,000 clones, around 81% of them seen just once. Input material: PBMCs. The receptors were gathered from a woman aged 50 to 60 in good health and CMV-seronegative.

This sequence joins TRBV9 and TRBJ1-2; D may be TRBD1 (5 bases). Germline V gene lookup returns CDR1 SGDLS and CDR2 YYNGEE. Trimming took 3 bases from V and 2 from J, leaving 8 bases between them. The CDR3 is 13 residues long. DNA for the CDR3: TGTGCCAGCAGCGATGACAGCAACTATGGCTACACCTTC. Protein sequence: CASSDDSNYGYTF.

Here the CDR3 reads CASSLPGGAGNTIYF. Written as DNA, the CDR3 is TGTGCCAGCAGCCTGCCGGGAGGGGCCGGGAACACCATATATTTT. The V and J genes are TRBV7-8 and TRBJ1-3, with a weak D call TRBD1 (5 bases). The CDR3 covers 15 residues. V dropped 5 bases and J dropped 7 bases, with 18 bases sitting between them. Per the germline V gene, CDR1 is SGHVS and CDR2 is FQNEAQ.

V is TRBV5-6 and J is TRBJ1-5; D remains unclear. This CDR3 spans 14 amino acids. The germline V and J ends were trimmed by 4 bases and 7 bases, with 15 bases remaining between them. Germline V CDR1 and CDR2: SGHDT, YYEEEE. DNA of the CDR3: TGTGCCAGCAGCCGTAGCGGGCCCCTCCAGCCCCAGCATTTT. It translates to CASSRSGPLQPQHF.

V and J are TRBV11-3 and TRBJ2-5, with 9 nucleotides matching TRBD1. V dropped 4 bases and J dropped 2; count of bases not matched to a gene: 5. Germline V gives CDR1 SGHNT, CDR2 YENEEA. This CDR3 spans 15 amino acids. The CDR3 loop is CASSSGTGWQETQYF. The CDR3 DNA is TGTGCCAGCAGCTCGGGGACAGGGTGGCAAGAGACCCAGTACTTC.

The chain combines TRBV27 with TRBJ1-1; 8 bases are shared with TRBD1. V lost 7 bases to trimming and J lost 4 bases; unmatched junction nucleotides: 11. The germline gives CDR1 MNHEY, CDR2 SMNVEV (reference sequence). This CDR3 is 15 amino acids long. The CDR3 sequence is CASILQGAGVTEAFF. The CDR3 DNA follows: TGTGCCAGCATTCTCCAGGGGGCCGGGGTCACTGAAGCTTTCTTT.

This rearrangement joins TRBV6-1 to TRBJ2-2; 10 bases match TRBD1. The ends lost 2 bases at V and 0 bases at J; junction bases unmatched: 3. The germline CDR1 and CDR2 sequences are MNHNS and SASEGT. The CDR3 consists of 17 residues. CDR3 sequence (DNA): TGTGCCAGCAGTGAATTCGGACAGGGGGCGAACACCGGGGAGCTGTTTTTT. This codes for CASSEFGQGANTGELFF.

The chain recombines TRBV5-6 with TRBJ1-4; D gene uncertain. The germline V gene encodes CDR1 SGHDT and CDR2 YYEEEE. V dropped 2 bases and J dropped 8 bases, with 13 bases sitting between them. The CDR3 is 14 amino acids. The CDR3 DNA reads as TGTGCCAGCAGCTTACTAAAAGGGAGCGAAAAACTGTTTTTT. Amino acid sequence: CASSLLKGSEKLFF.

The J gene is TRBJ2-1, the V gene TRBV7-9; TRBD2 might be the D (7 bases). Germline V gene data show CDR1 as SEHNR and CDR2 as FQNEAQ (reference sequence). The CDR3 is 15 amino acids. Trimming shortened V by 5 bases and J by 8 bases, and 19 bases separated the two germline ends. Here the CDR3 DNA reads TGTGCCAGCAGCCGAGGGGGGGGAGGGATATATGAGCAGTTCTTC. Amino acids: CASSRGGGGIYEQFF.

This clone was counted a few times. The V and J genes are TRBV6-4 and TRBJ1-2; no reliable D call. The V end lost 4 bases, the J end lost 2 bases, and 8 bases lay between the germline ends. Germline V gene data show CDR1 as MRHNA and CDR2 as SNTAGT. The CDR3 is made up of 13 amino acids. CDR3 coding DNA: TGTGCCAGCAGTGCCGGGATAAACTATGGCTACACCTTC. Protein product: CASSAGINYGYTF.

V usage is TRBV6-5 and J usage is TRBJ2-3; 7 bases agree with TRBD2. Germline values: CDR1 MNHEY, CDR2 SVGAGI. Trimming cost V 3 bases and J 4 bases; bases outside gene matches: 1. CDR3 size: 13 residues. The DNA for the CDR3 is TGTGCCAGCAGTTATGCGGGAGCAGATACGCAGTATTTT. Protein product: CASSYAGADTQYF.

This clone was picked up many times. The CDR3 DNA reads TGTGCCAGTAAGGGCGTACAGGGGGGCACCGGGGAGCTGTTTTTT. Its translation: CASKGVQGGTGELFF. The chain carries TRBV19 and TRBJ2-2; 8 nucleotides agree with TRBD1. There are 15 residues in the CDR3. Germline CDR1 reads LNHDA; CDR2 reads SQIVND (reference sequence). J was trimmed by 4 bases and V by 7 bases; bases with no gene match: 8.

This chain uses TRBV6-5 with TRBJ1-3; no definite D call. The CDR3 loop spans 16 amino acids. V was cut by 0 bases and J by 4 bases, with 13 bases left in between. CDR1 and CDR2 from the germline V gene are MNHEY and SVGAGI. The CDR3 DNA sequence: TGTGCCAGCAGTTACTCGATGGGAGCTACCGGAAACACCATATATTTT. This encodes CASSYSMGATGNTIYF.

The chain couples TRBV9 to TRBJ2-3; D is uncertain. The CDR3 contains 14 residues. Germline CDR1 SGDLS, CDR2 YYNGEE. V gave up 4 bases and J gave up 3 bases, with 12 bases separating them. DNA of the CDR3: TGTGCCAGCAGCTTTGGGCTTTCGACAGATACGCAGTATTTT. Translation: CASSFGLSTDTQYF.

The chain employs TRBV29-1 and TRBJ1-1; D unclear. The CDR3 runs 15 residues. The germline V gene has CDR1 SQVTM and CDR2 ANQGSEA. The ends were cut back, 4 bases at V and 0 bases at J, with 15 bases in the middle. CDR3 bases: TGCAGCGTTGCCTTAACTGCCCAAATGAACACTGAAGCTTTCTTT. It yields the protein CSVALTAQMNTEAFF. The whole variable domain, filled in from reference TRBV29-1 and TRBJ1-1, reads SAVISQKPSRDICQRGTSLTIQCQVDSQVTMMFWYRQQPGQSLTLIATANQGSEATYESGFVIDKFPISRPNLTFSTLTVSNMSPEDSSIYLCSVALTAQMNTEAFFGQGTRLTVV.

The chain couples TRBV30 to TRBJ1-1, with 7 bases identical to TRBD1. The CDR3 covers 11 residues. Germline V CDR1 and CDR2: GTSNPN, SVGIG (reference sequence). V lost 3 bases to trimming and J lost 6 bases; unmatched junction nucleotides: 1. The DNA for the CDR3 is TGTGCCTGGAGGGGGACAGCTGAAGCTTTCTTT. Its translation is CAWRGTAEAFF.

The V call is TRBV7-2, the J call TRBJ2-3, with TRBD2 as a possible D gene (7 bases). Germline V gene data show CDR1 as SGHTA and CDR2 as FQGNSA. The CDR3 has 15 residues. V lost 4 bases, J lost 6 bases, and 17 bases lay in between. The CDR3 nucleotides read TGTGCCAGCAGCTCCGTCGGGGGGCCATTGGATACGCAGTATTTT. Its protein is CASSSVGGPLDTQYF.